This TCR beta chain was retrieved from a study of blood T cells in healthy people across ages. A second PCR of about 6 to 11 cycles used a sample-barcoded 5' primer and a J-beta primer mix. TCRdb ran MiXCR on the 5' RACE reads and lists one entry per CDR3 protein. The sample consists of about 1 million distinct CDR3 sequences, 40% to 50% of them appearing once. Trimming took 4 bases from V and 7 from J; bases not matched to a gene: 10. Germline loops: CDR1 ENHRY, CDR2 SYGVKD. This CDR3 is 15 amino acids long. The receptor's source is a woman aged 55 to 70 in good health. Source material: blood. The V call is TRBV10-3, the J call TRBJ2-1; 7 positions agree with TRBD2. Here the CDR3 reads CAISGSGGSRNEQFF. CDR3 nucleotide sequence: TGTGCCATCAGTGGGTCGGGCGGGAGTAGAAATGAGCAGTTCTTC.